These 28 T cell receptor beta chains share one sample of origin, sequenced in a study of shared clonotypes between healthy human individuals. Sequencing used immunoSEQ multiplex PCR; TCRdb keeps in-frame clones, though not all of them. The sample shows 630,000 or so clones, 95% to 98% of them seen only once. Naivety among CD8 cells was defined by CD45RO negativity and positive CCR7 selection, thereby excluding terminally differentiated effector memory CD45RA+ cells. Sequencing was carried out using naive CD8+ T cells sorted from blood. The receptors here all came from a young man in good health.

J is TRBJ2-1 and V is TRBV27; D may be TRBD2 (6 bases). The CDR3 contains 14 residues. CDR1 and CDR2 from the germline V gene are MNHEY and SMNVEV (reference sequence). V was shortened by 6 bases and J by 8 bases, with 17 bases between the two germline ends. CDR3 in DNA: TGTGCCAGCAGGATTAAACGGGAGCAACATGAGCAGTTCTTC. Translating it yields CASRIKREQHEQFF.

This chain links TRBV11-2 with TRBJ2-7; D could derive from TRBD1 or TRBD2 (5 bases each). Germline lookup yields CDR1 SGHAT and CDR2 FQNNGV. The length of the CDR3 is 14 residues. The germline V and J ends were trimmed by 5 bases and 4 bases, with 15 bases remaining between them. CDR3 region: CASSRTGTAYEQYF. The CDR3 DNA follows: TGTGCCAGCAGCAGGACCGGGACGGCGTACGAGCAGTACTTC.

The V and J genes are TRBV15 and TRBJ2-7, with 9 bases that match TRBD1. CDR1 and CDR2 (germline): LNHNV, YYDKDF (reference sequence). The CDR3 is 14 amino acids. The trim removed 3 bases at V and 5 bases at J, leaving 5 bases unmatched. The CDR3 nucleotides read TGTGCCACCAGCAGGGACAGGGGAGCGGACGAGCAGTACTTC. It is translated as CATSRDRGADEQYF.

The rearrangement uses TRBV27 and TRBJ2-7; 9 bases agree with TRBD1. The germline gives CDR1 MNHEY, CDR2 SMNVEV (reference sequence). CDR3 length: 16 residues. V lost 4 bases, J lost 4 bases, and 11 bases stayed unmatched. In nucleotides, the CDR3 is TGTGCCAGCAGTTCGCAACCGGGACAGGGTACATACGAGCAGTACTTC. Encoded protein: CASSSQPGQGTYEQYF.

J is TRBJ2-1 and V is TRBV28, with 11 bases lining up with TRBD2. Germline V gives CDR1 MDHEN, CDR2 SYDVKM. The ends lost 6 bases at V and 1 base at J; junction bases unmatched: 2. This CDR3 comprises 15 residues. The CDR3, as DNA: TGTGCCAGCAGCGGGACTAGCGGATCCTACAATGAGCAGTTCTTC. Translated: CASSGTSGSYNEQFF. Complete variable domain (other parts from reference TRBV28 and TRBJ2-1): DVKVTQSSRYLVKRTGEKVFLECVQDMDHENMFWYRQDPGLGLRLIYFSYDVKMKEKGDIPEGYSVSREKKERFSLILESASTNQTSMYLCASSGTSGSYNEQFFGPGTRLTVL.

The chain is built from TRBV14 and TRBJ2-5; 7 bases are shared with TRBD2. V shed 1 base and J 5 bases; nucleotides not matched to a gene: 7. Germline-derived CDR1 and CDR2 are SGHDN and FVKESK. This CDR3 is 15 amino acids long. The CDR3 region is CASSQGGGSGETQYF. CDR3 bases: TGTGCCAGCAGCCAAGGAGGCGGGAGCGGGGAGACCCAGTACTTC.

V is TRBV29-1 and J is TRBJ2-7; 8 positions agree with TRBD2. Per the germline V gene, CDR1 is SQVTM and CDR2 is ANQGSEA. The CDR3 is 15 amino acids. With V trimmed by 4 bases and J by 3 bases, 11 bases remained unmatched. CDR3 region: CSVVGEAGVVYEQYF. CDR3 bases: TGCAGCGTTGTGGGCGAAGCGGGAGTGGTCTACGAGCAGTACTTC.

The gene calls are TRBV18 and TRBJ2-1; D possibly corresponds to TRBD2 (5 bases). V gave up 3 bases and J gave up 9 bases, with 12 bases separating them. Germline assignment: CDR1 KGHSH and CDR2 LQKENI. The CDR3 covers 13 residues. CDR3 DNA sequence: TGTGCCAGCTCACCCCCGGAGCGGCCTGAGCAGTTCTTC. Protein product: CASSPPERPEQFF.

The rearrangement links TRBV6-5 to TRBJ2-5; D remains unclear. There are 14 residues in the CDR3. Germline V gene sequence: CDR1 MNHEY, CDR2 SVGAGI. V gave up 6 bases and J gave up 5 bases, with 16 bases separating them. DNA of the CDR3: TGTGCCAGCAGACCACCGGGTGGATACGAGACCCAGTACTTC. As protein: CASRPPGGYETQYF.

The chain carries TRBV18 and TRBJ2-2; D is unclear. Germline CDR1 and CDR2: KGHSH and LQKENI. CDR3 size: 12 residues. Trimming took off 4 bases at V and 3 bases at J, with 3 bases between the two ends. The CDR3 loop is CASSLYTGELFF. The CDR3 DNA sequence: TGTGCCAGCTCACTTTACACCGGGGAGCTGTTTTTT.

Concerning this clone: One end of the junction varies from germline; a read error may be responsible. The rearrangement uses TRBV5-4 and TRBJ2-3; 11 nucleotides agree with TRBD2. CDR1 SGHNT and CDR2 YYREEE come from the germline V gene (reference sequence). The CDR3 sequence is 16 residues long. CDR3: CASSREILAGDDTQYF. The CDR3 DNA is TGTGCCAGCAGCCGTGAGATACTAGCGGGAGATGATACACAGTATTTT.

The genes are TRBV28 and TRBJ1-2; TRBD1 agrees at 7 bases. Trimming removed 5 bases from V and 5 bases from J; junction bases left unmatched: 17. Per the germline V gene, CDR1 is MDHEN and CDR2 is SYDVKM. CDR3 size: 17 residues. CDR3 DNA sequence: TGTGCCAGCAGTCCTCGACAGGGTTTTGGAGTATTATATGGCTACACCTTC. Its protein is CASSPRQGFGVLYGYTF.

This clone was found once. The chain has TRBV27 and TRBJ2-7, with D perhaps being TRBD1 or TRBD2 (6 bases each). Between the trimmed V and J ends, which lost 5 bases and 0 bases, there was a span of 11 bases. CDR1 is MNHEY and CDR2 is SMNVEV in the germline V gene (reference sequence). There are 14 residues in the CDR3. CDR3 DNA sequence: TGTGCCAGCAGTGCCTGGGGGGCCTCCTACGAGCAGTACTTC. Its translation is CASSAWGASYEQYF.

The CDR3 reads CASSTGTTRTGELFF. The CDR3 DNA reads TGTGCCAGCAGCACAGGGACAACTCGCACCGGGGAGCTGTTTTTT. This sequence joins TRBV11-3 and TRBJ2-2; possibly TRBD1 for D (6 bases). V gave up 5 bases and J gave up 4 bases, with 14 bases separating them. Looked up from germline, CDR1 is SGHNT and CDR2 is YENEEA. This CDR3 is 15 amino acids long.

V is TRBV2 and J is TRBJ2-2; D might be TRBD2 (5 bases). With 1 base removed from V and 3 bases from J, the gap between germline ends came to 15 bases. Germline CDR1 reads SNHLY; CDR2 reads FYNNEI. This CDR3 has 17 residues. CDR3 sequence (DNA): TGTGCCAGCAGTGAAGACCGAGGGTCAGTAGACACCGGGGAGCTGTTTTTT. The encoded protein is CASSEDRGSVDTGELFF.

This clone was detected only once. The V call is TRBV29-1, the J call TRBJ2-3; 7 bases are shared with TRBD1. V gave up 0 bases and J gave up 8 bases; unmatched junction bases: 8. The CDR3 spans 14 residues. Germline CDR1 SQVTM, CDR2 ANQGSEA. The CDR3 loop is CSVEEEQGWVTQYF. CDR3 nucleotides: TGCAGCGTTGAAGAAGAACAGGGGTGGGTTACGCAGTATTTT.

The chain links TRBV19 to TRBJ2-3; D is ambiguous. V lost 6 bases to trimming and J lost 0 bases, with 7 bases between them. The CDR3 has 13 residues. Germline CDR1 and CDR2: LNHDA and SQIVND (reference sequence). DNA for the CDR3: TGTGCCAGTAGAGAACAGAGCACAGATACGCAGTATTTT. It translates to CASREQSTDTQYF.

This clone has only one observation. The chain carries TRBV6-5 and TRBJ2-1; 8 nucleotides match TRBD2. The CDR3 has 13 residues. CDR1 and CDR2 from the germline V gene are MNHEY and SVGAGI. The V gene end was trimmed by 5 bases and the J gene end by 11 bases; junction bases not matched to a gene: 8. The CDR3, as DNA: TGTGCCAGCAGTACGGGAGGGATCCATAAGCAGTTCTTC. Translated, it gives CASSTGGIHKQFF.

The CDR3 sequence is CASSDSAGGDTEAFF. The CDR3 nucleotides read TGTGCCAGCAGTGACTCTGCAGGGGGAGACACTGAAGCTTTCTTT. J is TRBJ1-1 and V is TRBV6-4, with TRBD1 identical over 7 bases. V trimming: 0 bases; J trimming: 3 bases; junction bases outside the gene matches: 4. From germline, CDR1 is MRHNA and CDR2 SNTAGT. The CDR3 contains 15 residues.

V usage is TRBV7-9 and J usage is TRBJ2-2; 11 nucleotides match TRBD2. The CDR3 runs to 16 residues. V lost 6 bases, J lost 2 bases, and 5 bases stayed unmatched. CDR1 is SEHNR, CDR2 FQNEAQ, per germline (reference sequence). The CDR3 is CASRGGTSGNTGELFF. DNA of the CDR3: TGTGCCAGCAGAGGGGGGACTAGCGGAAACACCGGGGAGCTGTTTTTT.

About this clone: In the same sample, other DNA sequences code for this CDR3. The chain uses TRBV27 and TRBJ2-7; no clear D gene. This CDR3 is 11 amino acids long. Trimming cost V 6 bases and J 4 bases, with 7 bases left between them. Germline lookup yields CDR1 MNHEY and CDR2 SMNVEV (reference sequence). The CDR3, as DNA: TGTGCCAGCAGCACGGGTTACGAGCAGTACTTC. Translated, it gives CASSTGYEQYF.

The chain links TRBV9 to TRBJ2-3; the D gene is possibly TRBD2 (5 bases). Per the germline V gene, CDR1 is SGDLS and CDR2 is YYNGEE. V lost 6 bases, J lost 1 base, and 12 bases lay in between. The CDR3 length is 14 residues. CDR3 in amino acids: CASNRGRGTDTQYF. CDR3 DNA: TGTGCCAGCAACCGGGGTCGCGGCACAGATACGCAGTATTTT. The full variable domain, its missing parts supplied by reference TRBV9 and TRBJ2-3, is DSGVTQTPKHLITATGQRVTLRCSPRSGDLSVYWYQQSLDQGLQFLIQYYNGEERAKGNILERFSAQQFPDLHSELNLSSLELGDSALYFCASNRGRGTDTQYFGPGTRLTVL.

The chain employs TRBV10-3 and TRBJ2-1, with TRBD2 matching 7 bases. Per germline, CDR1 ENHRY and CDR2 SYGVKD. The trim removed 6 bases at V and 1 base at J, leaving 9 bases unmatched. The CDR3 is made up of 16 amino acids. The CDR3, as DNA: TGTGCCATCAGCGCACCAGCGGGAAGTTCCTACAATGAGCAGTTCTTC. Its translation: CAISAPAGSSYNEQFF.

This chain joins TRBV5-1 and TRBJ2-7; no reliable D call. The CDR3 is 14 amino acids. The V gene lost 0 bases and the J gene lost 6 bases, with 13 bases spanning the gap. Germline-derived CDR1 and CDR2 are SGHRS and YFSETQ. The CDR3 DNA is TGCGCCAGCAGCTTGGCCCCTGGGCGGAGCGAGCAGTACTTC. Its protein product is CASSLAPGRSEQYF.

This clone was counted once. This chain uses TRBV6-6 with TRBJ2-7, with no clear D. Trimming removed 6 bases from V and 2 bases from J, with 5 bases in between. CDR3 size: 11 residues. Germline loops: CDR1 MNHNY, CDR2 SVGAGI (reference sequence). CDR3 sequence: CASRLTYEQYF. The CDR3, as DNA: TGTGCCAGCAGGTTAACCTACGAGCAGTACTTC.

The J gene is TRBJ1-5, the V gene TRBV4-1; D is uncertain. The germline CDR1 and CDR2 sequences are MGHRA and YSYEKL. Trimming removed 0 bases from V and 5 bases from J, with 14 bases in between. CDR3 size: 16 residues. The CDR3 sequence is CASSQDFGQIYQPQHF. In DNA, the CDR3 is TGCGCCAGCAGCCAAGATTTCGGCCAGATCTATCAGCCCCAGCATTTT.

Note on this clone: Other DNA variants within this sample encode the same CDR3. V and J are TRBV9 and TRBJ2-3; 7 nucleotides line up with TRBD2. CDR3 size: 15 residues. Unmatched junction bases numbered 2, after V lost 0 bases and J lost 1 base. Germline V gives CDR1 SGDLS, CDR2 YYNGEE. CDR3: CASSVGTSGTDTQYF. In nucleotides, the CDR3 is TGTGCCAGCAGCGTAGGTACTAGCGGCACAGATACGCAGTATTTT.

This chain uses TRBV6-1 with TRBJ2-1, with TRBD2 matching 10 bases. Germline loops: CDR1 MNHNS, CDR2 SASEGT. J lost 0 bases, V lost 6 bases, and 2 bases had no gene match. The CDR3 loop spans 15 amino acids. In DNA, the CDR3 is TGTGCCAGCAGGGCTAGCGGGAGCTCCTACAATGAGCAGTTCTTC. It is translated as CASRASGSSYNEQFF.